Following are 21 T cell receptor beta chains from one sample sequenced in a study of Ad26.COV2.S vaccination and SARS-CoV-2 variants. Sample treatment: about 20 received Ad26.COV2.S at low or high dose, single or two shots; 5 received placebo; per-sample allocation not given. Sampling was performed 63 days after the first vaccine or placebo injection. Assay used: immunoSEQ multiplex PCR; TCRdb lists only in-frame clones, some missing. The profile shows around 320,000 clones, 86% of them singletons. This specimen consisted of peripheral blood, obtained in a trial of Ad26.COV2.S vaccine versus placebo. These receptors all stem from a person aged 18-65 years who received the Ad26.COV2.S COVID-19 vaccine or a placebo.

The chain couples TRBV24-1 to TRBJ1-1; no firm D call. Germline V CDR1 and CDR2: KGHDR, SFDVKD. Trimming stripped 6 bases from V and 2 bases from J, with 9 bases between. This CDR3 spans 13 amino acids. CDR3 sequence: CATSRGPNTEAFF. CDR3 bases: TGTGCCACCAGTAGAGGACCCAACACTGAAGCTTTCTTT.

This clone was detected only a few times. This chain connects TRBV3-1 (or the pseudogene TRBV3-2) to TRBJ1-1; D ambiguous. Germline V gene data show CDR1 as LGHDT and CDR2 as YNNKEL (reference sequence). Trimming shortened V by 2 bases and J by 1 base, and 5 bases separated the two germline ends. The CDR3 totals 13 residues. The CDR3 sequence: CASSQKGNTEAFF. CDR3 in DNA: TGTGCCAGCAGCCAAAAGGGGAACACTGAAGCTTTCTTT.

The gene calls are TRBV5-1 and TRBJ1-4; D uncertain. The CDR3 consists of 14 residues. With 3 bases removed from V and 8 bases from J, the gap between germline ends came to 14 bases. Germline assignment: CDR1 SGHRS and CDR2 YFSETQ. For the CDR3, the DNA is TGCGCCAGCAGCTCCCTCAAGGGCGGCGAAAAACTGTTTTTT. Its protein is CASSSLKGGEKLFF. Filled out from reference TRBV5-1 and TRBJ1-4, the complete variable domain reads KAGVTQTPRYLIKTRGQQVTLSCSPISGHRSVSWYQQTPGQGLQFLFEYFSETQRNKGNFPGRFSGRQFSNSRSEMNVSTLELGDSALYLCASSSLKGGEKLFFGSGTQLSVL.

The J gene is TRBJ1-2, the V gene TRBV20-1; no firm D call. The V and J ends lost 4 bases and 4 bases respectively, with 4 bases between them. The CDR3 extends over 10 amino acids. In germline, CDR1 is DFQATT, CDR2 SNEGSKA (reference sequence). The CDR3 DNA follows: TGCAGTGCTATGTCCTATGGCTACACCTTC. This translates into CSAMSYGYTF.

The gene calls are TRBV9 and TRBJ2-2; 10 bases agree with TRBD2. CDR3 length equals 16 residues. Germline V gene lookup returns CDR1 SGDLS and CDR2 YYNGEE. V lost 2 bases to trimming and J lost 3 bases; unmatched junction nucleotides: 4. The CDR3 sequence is CASSVSGGADTGELFF. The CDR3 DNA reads TGTGCCAGCAGCGTCAGCGGGGGGGCTGACACCGGGGAGCTGTTTTTT.

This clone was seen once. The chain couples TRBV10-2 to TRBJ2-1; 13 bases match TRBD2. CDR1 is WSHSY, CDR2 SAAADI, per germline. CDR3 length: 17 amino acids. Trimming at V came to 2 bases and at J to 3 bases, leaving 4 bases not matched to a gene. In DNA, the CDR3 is TGCGCCAGCAGTGAGGGGACTAGCGGGGCCAACTACAATGAGCAGTTCTTC. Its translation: CASSEGTSGANYNEQFF.

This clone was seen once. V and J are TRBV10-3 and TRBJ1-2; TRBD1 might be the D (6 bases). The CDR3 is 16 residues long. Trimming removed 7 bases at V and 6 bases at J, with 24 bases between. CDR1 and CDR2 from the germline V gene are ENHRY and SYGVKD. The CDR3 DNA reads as TGTGCCATCAAAGATACAGGGAATAGAGGAGGCGATGGCTACACCTTC. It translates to CAIKDTGNRGGDGYTF.

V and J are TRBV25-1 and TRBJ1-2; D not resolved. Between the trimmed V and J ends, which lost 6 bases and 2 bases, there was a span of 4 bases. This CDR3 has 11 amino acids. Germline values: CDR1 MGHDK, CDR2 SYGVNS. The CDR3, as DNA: TGTGCCAGCAGGGGCAACTATGGCTACACCTTC. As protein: CASRGNYGYTF.

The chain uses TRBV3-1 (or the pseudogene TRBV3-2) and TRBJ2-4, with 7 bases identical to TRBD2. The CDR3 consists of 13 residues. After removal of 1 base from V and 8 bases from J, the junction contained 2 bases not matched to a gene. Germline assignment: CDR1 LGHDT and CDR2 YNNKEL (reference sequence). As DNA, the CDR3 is TGTGCCAGCAGCCAAGCGGGGGGATACATTCAGTACTTC. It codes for CASSQAGGYIQYF.

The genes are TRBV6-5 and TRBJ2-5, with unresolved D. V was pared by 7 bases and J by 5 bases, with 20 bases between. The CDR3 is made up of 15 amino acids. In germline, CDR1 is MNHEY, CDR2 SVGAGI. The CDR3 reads CASTLGQSSLETQYF. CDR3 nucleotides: TGTGCCAGCACCCTTGGGCAGTCGAGTCTCGAGACCCAGTACTTC.

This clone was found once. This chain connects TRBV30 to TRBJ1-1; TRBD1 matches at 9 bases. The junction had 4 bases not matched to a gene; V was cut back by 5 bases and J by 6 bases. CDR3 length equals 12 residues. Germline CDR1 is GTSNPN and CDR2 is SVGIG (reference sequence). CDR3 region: CAWVGQGSEAFF. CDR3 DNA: TGTGCCTGGGTCGGACAGGGGTCTGAAGCTTTCTTT.

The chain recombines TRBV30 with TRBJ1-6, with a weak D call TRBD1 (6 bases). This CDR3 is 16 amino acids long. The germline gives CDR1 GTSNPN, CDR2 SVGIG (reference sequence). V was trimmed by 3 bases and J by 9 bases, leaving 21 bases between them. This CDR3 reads CAWSVTGSRAFSPLHF. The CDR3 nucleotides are TGTGCCTGGAGCGTAACAGGGTCTCGCGCCTTTTCACCCCTCCACTTT.

CDR3 in amino acids: CASSTRGDTEAFF. The DNA for the CDR3 is TGCGCCAGCAGCACCCGCGGGGACACTGAAGCTTTCTTT. The chain carries TRBV5-1 and TRBJ1-1; D not certain. Germline V gene data show CDR1 as SGHRS and CDR2 as YFSETQ. CDR3 length: 13 amino acids. V was shortened by 4 bases and J by 3 bases, with 10 bases between the two germline ends.

CDR3: CASSVGRPDRTSGNTIYF. CDR3 nucleotides: TGTGCCAGCAGCGTAGGTCGACCGGACAGGACGTCTGGAAACACCATATATTTT. The rearrangement joins TRBV9 to TRBJ1-3; TRBD1 aligns across 7 bases. The germline V gene encodes CDR1 SGDLS and CDR2 YYNGEE. This CDR3 region has 18 residues. V lost 0 bases and J lost 1; bases outside the gene matches: 10.

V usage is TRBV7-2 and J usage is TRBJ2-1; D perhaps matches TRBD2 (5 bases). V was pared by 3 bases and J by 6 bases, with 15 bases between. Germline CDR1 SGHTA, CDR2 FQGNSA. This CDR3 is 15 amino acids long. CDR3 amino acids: CASSLGVESGNEQFF. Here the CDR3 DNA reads TGTGCCAGCAGCTTGGGCGTTGAGAGCGGCAATGAGCAGTTCTTC.

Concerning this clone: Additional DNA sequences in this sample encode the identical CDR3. Here the CDR3 reads CASSYPSYEQYF. The CDR3, as DNA: TGTGCCAGCAGTTACCCTTCCTACGAGCAGTACTTC. This chain connects TRBV6-2 or TRBV6-3 to TRBJ2-7; D gene ambiguous. This CDR3 comprises 12 residues. The germline V gene has CDR1 MNHEY and CDR2 SVGEGT. V lost 2 bases, J lost 1 base, and 3 bases lay in between.

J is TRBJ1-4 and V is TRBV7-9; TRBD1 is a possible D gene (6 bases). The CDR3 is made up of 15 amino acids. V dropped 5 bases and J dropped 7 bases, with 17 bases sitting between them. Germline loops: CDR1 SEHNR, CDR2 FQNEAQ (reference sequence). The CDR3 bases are TGTGCCAGCAGCCCCCGGGGGGGGGACACTGAAAAACTGTTTTTT. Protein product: CASSPRGGDTEKLFF.

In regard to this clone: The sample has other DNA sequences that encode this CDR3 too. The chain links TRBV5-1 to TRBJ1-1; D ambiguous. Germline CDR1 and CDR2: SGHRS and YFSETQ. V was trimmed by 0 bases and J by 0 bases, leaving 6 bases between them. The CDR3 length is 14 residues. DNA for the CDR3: TGCGCCAGCAGCTTGGGGGGTATGAACACTGAAGCTTTCTTT. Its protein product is CASSLGGMNTEAFF.

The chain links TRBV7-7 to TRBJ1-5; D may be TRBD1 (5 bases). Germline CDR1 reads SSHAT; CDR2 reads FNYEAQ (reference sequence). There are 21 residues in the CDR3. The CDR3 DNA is TGTGCTAGCCATGGGGGGGGGTTAGGGACTCTGATTTTTTGTAGCAATCAGCCCCAGCATTTT. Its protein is CASHGGGLGTLIFCSNQPQHF.

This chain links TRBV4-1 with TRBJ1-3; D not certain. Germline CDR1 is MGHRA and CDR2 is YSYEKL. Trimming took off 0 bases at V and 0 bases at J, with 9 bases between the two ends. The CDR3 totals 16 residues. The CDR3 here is CASSQDPGLSGNTIYF. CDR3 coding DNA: TGCGCCAGCAGCCAAGATCCAGGACTCTCTGGAAACACCATATATTTT.

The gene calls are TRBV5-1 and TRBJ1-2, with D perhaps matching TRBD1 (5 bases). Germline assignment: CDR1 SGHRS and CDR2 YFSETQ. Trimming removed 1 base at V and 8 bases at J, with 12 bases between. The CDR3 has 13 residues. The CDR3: CASSLRGWVGYTF. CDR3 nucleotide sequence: TGCGCCAGCAGCTTGAGGGGCTGGGTAGGCTACACCTTC.